The clone carrying this T cell receptor (beta chain) was recorded many times. The cDNA came from 5'RACE with 10-nucleotide random UMIs. TCRdb used MiXCR to reprocess the 5' RACE reads, holding one entry per CDR3 protein. The table has some 43,000 distinct CDR3 sequences, roughly 12% seen once. These data belong to a study of neurological immune-mediated disorders. Time point given: longitudinal time-point 3. CDR3 length equals 16 residues. Trimming pared 1 base from V and 0 bases from J, leaving 8 bases between. The germline V gene has CDR1 SGHRS and CDR2 YFSETQ. The sequence was obtained from a male donor with HTLV-1-associated myelopathy (HAM/TSP). V and J are TRBV5-1 and TRBJ1-6; D perhaps matches TRBD1 (6 bases). Sequencing was performed on PBMCs. The CDR3 loop reads CASSLTGSSYNSPLHF. DNA of the CDR3: TGCGCCAGCAGCTTGACAGGGTCCTCCTATAATTCACCCCTCCACTTT.